A single sample gave rise to the 28 T cell receptor beta chains below, sequenced in a study of brain T cells in children with intractable seizures. Assay used: immunoSEQ multiplex PCR; TCRdb lists only in-frame clones, some missing. Among about 340,000 clones, about 94% were seen once, and the ten largest hold approximately 5%. Time point in this sample: blood from clinic visit 5 months post-surgery; TSC patient then seizure free. The source was peripheral blood, collected 4 to 5 months after surgery. These receptors originate from a boy in the first two years of life with tuberous sclerosis and intractable seizures.

A few counts support this clone. This chain joins TRBV6-1 and TRBJ2-1; the match to TRBD2 covers 7 bases. V lost 0 bases to trimming and J lost 5 bases; unmatched junction nucleotides: 7. The CDR3 loop spans 16 amino acids. Germline CDR1 and CDR2: MNHNS and SASEGT. The CDR3 DNA reads as TGTGCCAGCAGTGAAGCGGAAGGCGGGAGAGACAATGAGCAGTTCTTC. This sequence encodes CASSEAEGGRDNEQFF.

The V and J genes are TRBV11-2 and TRBJ2-3; 7 bases are a match to TRBD1. The CDR3 is 14 residues long. CDR1 is SGHAT and CDR2 is FQNNGV in the germline V gene. V lost 2 bases and J lost 1; bases outside the gene matches: 0. CDR3 sequence: CASSLTGGTDTQYF. CDR3 coding DNA: TGTGCCAGCAGCTTAACAGGGGGCACAGATACGCAGTATTTT.

CDR3 residues: CASSHNLGTGWGYTF. In DNA, the CDR3 is TGTGCCAGCAGTCACAATTTAGGGACAGGGTGGGGCTACACCTTC. The V call is TRBV6-5, the J call TRBJ1-2; 9 bases map to TRBD1. With 5 bases clipped from V and 8 bases from J, the junction kept 12 bases outside the gene matches. Per germline, CDR1 MNHEY and CDR2 SVGAGI. The CDR3 covers 15 residues.

The chain carries TRBV6-5 and TRBJ1-1; D is possibly TRBD1 (6 bases). Germline loops: CDR1 MNHEY, CDR2 SVGAGI. The CDR3 is made up of 15 amino acids. V shed 0 bases and J shed 5 bases, with 13 bases lying between them. The chain's CDR3 is CASSYSGGLYTEAFF. The CDR3 DNA reads as TGTGCCAGCAGTTACTCGGGGGGGCTATATACTGAAGCTTTCTTT.

The chain has TRBV3-1 (or the pseudogene TRBV3-2) and TRBJ1-1; D not certain. The CDR3 runs 13 residues. Germline V gene lookup returns CDR1 LGHDT and CDR2 YNNKEL (reference sequence). Trimming removed 0 bases at V and 5 bases at J, with 7 bases between. The CDR3 bases are TGTGCCAGCAGCCAAGAGAGAAGGACTGAAGCTTTCTTT. Translating it yields CASSQERRTEAFF.

CDR3 region: CASSPSLRAGINQPQHF. The CDR3 DNA reads as TGTGCCAGCAGCCCTTCACTCAGGGCAGGAATCAATCAGCCCCAGCATTTT. The rearrangement uses TRBV7-9 and TRBJ1-5; D may be TRBD1 (5 bases). V shed 5 bases and J shed 3 bases, with 20 bases lying between them. This CDR3 is 17 amino acids long. Germline V gene sequence: CDR1 SEHNR, CDR2 FQNEAQ (reference sequence).

This CDR3 reads CASSLREGTYEQYF. The CDR3 nucleotides are TGTGCCAGCAGTTTGCGGGAGGGTACCTACGAGCAGTACTTC. The chain employs TRBV28 and TRBJ2-7; the match to TRBD2 covers 9 bases. CDR1 MDHEN and CDR2 SYDVKM come from the germline V gene. This CDR3 region has 14 residues. Trimming took 3 bases from V and 2 from J; bases not matched to a gene: 2.

This chain links TRBV4-2 with TRBJ2-5; 10 bases agree with TRBD2. Germline-derived CDR1 and CDR2 are LGHNA and YNFKEQ. Trimming cost V 5 bases and J 4 bases; bases outside gene matches: 7. CDR3 length equals 15 residues. Here the CDR3 DNA reads TGTGCCAGCAGCTCGGGAGCGGGGGGGCGAGAGACCCAGTACTTC. Its translation: CASSSGAGGRETQYF.

The CDR3 reads CASGGRAYSGNTIYF. The CDR3 DNA reads TGTGCCAGTGGCGGCAGGGCGTACTCTGGAAACACCATATATTTT. The chain uses TRBV19 and TRBJ1-3, with D perhaps matching TRBD1 (5 bases). V lost 8 bases and J 0 bases, leaving 14 bases between the germline ends. Germline V CDR1 and CDR2: LNHDA, SQIVND (reference sequence). CDR3 size: 15 residues.

On this clone: Other DNA sequences in this sample translate to the same CDR3. The chain combines TRBV7-9 with TRBJ2-5, with D maybe TRBD2 (6 bases). Germline loops: CDR1 SEHNR, CDR2 FQNEAQ (reference sequence). The CDR3 sequence is 13 residues long. V lost 5 bases and J 5 bases, leaving 12 bases between the germline ends. The CDR3 sequence: CASSPRGLETQYF. CDR3 DNA: TGTGCCAGCAGCCCCCGGGGGTTGGAGACCCAGTACTTC.

This clone was counted a single time. The V and J genes are TRBV10-3 and TRBJ1-3; a possible D gene is TRBD1 (6 bases). The CDR3 spans 15 residues. Germline CDR1 is ENHRY and CDR2 is SYGVKD. V was clipped by 2 bases and J by 0 bases, with 8 bases between them. This chain's CDR3 is CAISEGTNSGNTIYF. The CDR3 DNA sequence: TGTGCCATCAGTGAGGGGACAAACTCTGGAAACACCATATATTTT.

This clone came up once. J is TRBJ2-1 and V is TRBV20-1; D remains unclear. Trimming removed 6 bases from V and 3 bases from J, with 6 bases in between. CDR1 DFQATT and CDR2 SNEGSKA come from the germline V gene (reference sequence). This CDR3 contains 11 residues. DNA for the CDR3: TGCAGTGCCGAAGTCTACAATGAGCAGTTCTTC. Translated: CSAEVYNEQFF.

This clone was recorded only once. This sample also contains other DNA sequences that code for the same CDR3. The chain carries TRBV5-4 and TRBJ2-3; 11 bases agree with TRBD2. In germline, CDR1 is SGHNT, CDR2 YYREEE (reference sequence). CDR3 length: 16 amino acids. The V gene end was trimmed by 0 bases and the J gene end by 2 bases; junction bases not matched to a gene: 2. CDR3 sequence: CASSLGLAGHTDTQYF. Written as DNA, the CDR3 is TGTGCCAGCAGCTTGGGACTAGCGGGGCACACAGATACGCAGTATTTT.

The V gene is TRBV6-1, the J gene TRBJ2-7, with 7 positions matching TRBD2. The CDR3 is made up of 14 amino acids. The germline V gene has CDR1 MNHNS and CDR2 SASEGT. After removal of 2 bases from V and 7 bases from J, the junction contained 8 bases not matched to a gene. CDR3 sequence reads: CASSELSRGGEQYF. CDR3 nucleotides: TGTGCCAGCAGTGAATTATCGAGGGGAGGGGAGCAGTACTTC.

CDR3 DNA sequence: TGTGCCAGCATTGGGGACACCCAAGAGACCCAGTACTTC. Translated: CASIGDTQETQYF. This chain joins TRBV2 and TRBJ2-5; TRBD1 is a possible D gene (6 bases). The length of the CDR3 is 13 residues. Trimming removed 7 bases from V and 1 base from J, with 10 bases in between. Per germline, CDR1 SNHLY and CDR2 FYNNEI.

The chain is built from TRBV19 and TRBJ1-2, with 11 bases aligning to TRBD1. The germline V gene has CDR1 LNHDA and CDR2 SQIVND (reference sequence). Germline trimming cut 2 bases from V and 7 bases from J; bases unmatched to any gene: 9. The CDR3 spans 16 residues. The chain's CDR3 is CASSIQRTGGARGYTF. The CDR3 nucleotides read TGTGCCAGTAGTATACAGAGGACAGGGGGCGCGCGTGGCTACACCTTC.

The J gene is TRBJ1-2, the V gene TRBV2; no reliable D call. The CDR3 is made up of 14 amino acids. Trimming removed 7 bases at V and 2 bases at J, with 14 bases between. Germline CDR1 and CDR2: SNHLY and FYNNEI. CDR3 in DNA: TGTGCCAGCATAGGTGAACAGAGCAACTATGGCTACACCTTC. Amino acids: CASIGEQSNYGYTF.

V is TRBV2 and J is TRBJ2-7; D is possibly TRBD1 (6 bases). Trimming shortened V by 3 bases and J by 4 bases, and 7 bases separated the two germline ends. Germline values: CDR1 SNHLY, CDR2 FYNNEI. The CDR3 is 12 residues long. CDR3 in amino acids: CASSDRGYEQYF. The CDR3 DNA sequence: TGTGCCAGCAGTGACAGGGGTTACGAGCAGTACTTC.

This sequence joins TRBV12-3 or TRBV12-4 and TRBJ1-5; D unclear. The ends were cut back, 11 bases at V and 3 bases at J, with 5 bases in the middle. The CDR3 covers 10 residues. The CDR3 protein is CAGPNQPQHF. The CDR3, as DNA: TGTGCCGGCCCCAATCAGCCCCAGCATTTT.

This chain's CDR3 is CASSPKTAPNYGYTF. CDR3 bases: TGTGCCAGCAGTCCCAAGACAGCCCCTAACTATGGCTACACCTTC. The V gene is TRBV6-5, the J gene TRBJ1-2; tentatively, D is TRBD1 (5 bases). The CDR3 is made up of 15 amino acids. Germline loops: CDR1 MNHEY, CDR2 SVGAGI. Trimming removed 5 bases from V and 0 bases from J, with 13 bases in between.

The rearrangement uses TRBV5-4 and TRBJ2-7, with TRBD1 matching over 10 bases. V gave up 3 bases and J gave up 0 bases; unmatched junction bases: 3. The CDR3 is 15 amino acids. Per germline, CDR1 SGHNT and CDR2 YYREEE (reference sequence). The CDR3, as DNA: TGTGCCAGCAGCTCCAGGACAGGGGGCTCCTACGAGCAGTACTTC. It yields the protein CASSSRTGGSYEQYF.

The V call is TRBV4-1, the J call TRBJ2-3; 7 nucleotides match TRBD2. Trimming took 1 base from V and 2 from J; bases not matched to a gene: 6. Germline CDR1 is MGHRA and CDR2 is YSYEKL. The CDR3 sequence is 16 residues long. The CDR3 loop reads CASSQVVGRATDTQYF. Here the CDR3 DNA reads TGCGCCAGCAGCCAAGTGGTGGGGAGGGCCACAGATACGCAGTATTTT.

The V gene is TRBV9, the J gene TRBJ2-3; 11 nucleotides match TRBD2. Trimming at V came to 4 bases and at J to 6 bases, leaving 7 bases not matched to a gene. The germline CDR1 and CDR2 sequences are SGDLS and YYNGEE. The length of the CDR3 is 15 residues. The CDR3 is CASSFGTSGGDTQYF. Here the CDR3 DNA reads TGTGCCAGCAGCTTCGGGACTAGCGGAGGGGATACGCAGTATTTT.

The chain recombines TRBV6-1 with TRBJ1-6; 11 bases agree with TRBD1. V was pared by 3 bases and J by 4 bases, with 5 bases of the junction left unmatched. The CDR3 contains 17 residues. CDR1 is MNHNS, CDR2 SASEGT, per germline. DNA for the CDR3: TGTGCCAGCAGTGATCGGGACAGGGGGGGGTATAATTCACCCCTCCACTTT. Its translation is CASSDRDRGGYNSPLHF.

The gene calls are TRBV15 and TRBJ2-2; 8 nucleotides line up with TRBD1. This CDR3 contains 14 residues. The V gene end was trimmed by 6 bases and the J gene end by 7 bases; junction bases not matched to a gene: 7. Germline V lookup: CDR1 LNHNV, CDR2 YYDKDF (reference sequence). CDR3 nucleotides: TGTGCCACCAGGACGACAGGGGCTGGCGGGGAGCTGTTTTTT. Translation: CATRTTGAGGELFF.

V usage is TRBV19 and J usage is TRBJ2-2; 7 nucleotides match TRBD2. This CDR3 has 17 residues. Germline CDR1 reads LNHDA; CDR2 reads SQIVND (reference sequence). After removal of 1 base from V and 0 bases from J, the junction contained 5 bases not matched to a gene. The CDR3 protein is CASSIVSGGANTGELFF. The CDR3 bases are TGTGCCAGTAGTATAGTTTCGGGGGGTGCGAACACCGGGGAGCTGTTTTTT. The whole variable domain, filled in from reference TRBV19 and TRBJ2-2, reads DGGITQSPKYLFRKEGQNVTLSCEQNLNHDAMYWYRQDPGQGLRLIYYSQIVNDFQKGDIAEGYSVSREKKESFPLTVTSAQKNPTAFYLCASSIVSGGANTGELFFGEGSRLTVL.

The chain recombines TRBV7-6 with TRBJ2-3; no clear D. CDR1 and CDR2 from the germline V gene are SGHVS and FNYEAQ. V shed 1 base and J shed 4 bases, with 27 bases lying between them. The CDR3 spans 20 residues. Written as DNA, the CDR3 is TGTGCCAGCAGCTTAGAACACGCGTACAATAGCATTCGTGTCGCAGATACGCAGTATTTT. Amino acid sequence: CASSLEHAYNSIRVADTQYF.

The V and J genes are TRBV5-5 and TRBJ1-2; a possible D gene is TRBD1 (5 bases). V lost 4 bases and J lost 0, with 19 bases in between. Germline CDR1 and CDR2: SGHKS and YYEKEE (reference sequence). This CDR3 region has 17 residues. CDR3 protein: CASSAPTTATANYGYTF. In nucleotides, the CDR3 is TGTGCCAGCAGCGCGCCGACCACAGCGACAGCTAACTATGGCTACACCTTC.